This T cell receptor (beta chain) came from a study of blood T cell repertoires in COVID-19. The CDR3 consists of 15 residues. The V gene's germline CDR1 is KGHDR and CDR2 SFDVKD. Trimming removed 2 bases from V and 3 bases from J; junction bases left unmatched: 2. This table comes from immunoSEQ multiplex PCR, and its TCRdb copy is limited to in-frame clones, with some not included. This table holds over 300,000 clones, almost 85% found once. The TCR sequence derives from a human donor in a cohort sampled during active COVID-19. The chain recombines TRBV24-1 with TRBJ2-3; 9 nucleotides align to TRBD1. The source material was peripheral blood. The CDR3 DNA is TGTGCCACCAGTGATTGGGGGACAGGGACAGATACGCAGTATTTT. Protein product: CATSDWGTGTDTQYF.